Listed below are T cell receptor beta chains from one sample, sequenced in a study of T cell responses to AZD1222 COVID-19 vaccine. Clones were sequenced by immunoSEQ multiplex PCR, and TCRdb holds only the in-frame ones, with some missing. Among fewer than 120,000 clones listed, approximately 94% were seen once. Sequences were derived from peripheral blood, sampled 28 days after the second AZD1222 dose. The source of these receptors is an adult who received the AZD1222 COVID-19 vaccine. Each CDR3 is given with its conserved first and last residue. Fields, in order: V gene, clone size, D gene, J gene, CDR3 DNA, CDR3 protein. D genes are given only for firm matches. Rows give clone size only sometimes, using once, few, many, or a class for an expanded clone.

TRBV28	-	-	TRBJ2-5	TGTGCCAGCAGTTCCCCGGCCCTAGGAGAGACCCAGTACTTC	CASSSPALGETQYF
TRBV4-1	-	TRBD1	TRBJ2-1	TGCGCCAGCAGCCAAGATAAGTGGCAGGGGGTAGGGAATGAGCAGTTCTTC	CASSQDKWQGVGNEQFF
TRBV7-9	once	-	TRBJ1-5	TGTGCCAGCAGCTTGGGGCCTTCTCGGCCCCAGCATTTT	CASSLGPSRPQHF
TRBV6-5	-	TRBD2	TRBJ2-3	TGTGCCAGTTATAGCGGGGGGGCCACAGATACGCAGTATTTT	CASYSGGATDTQYF
TRBV27	-	TRBD1	TRBJ2-3	TGTGCCAGCAATAAAGGGACAGGGGCTGAAGATACGCAGTATTTT	CASNKGTGAEDTQYF
TRBV3-1/TRBV3-2	-	-	TRBJ1-2	TGTGCCAGCAGAAATGCGGGGCGGCCAGCTAATGGCTACACCTTC	CASRNAGRPANGYTF
TRBV5-4	-	-	TRBJ2-2	TGTGCCAGCAGCTTTCAAGGGTTGTCAGCGAACACCGGGGAGCTGTTTTTT	CASSFQGLSANTGELFF
TRBV7-9	-	-	TRBJ1-1	TGTGCCAGCAGCTTTTTTCCACCGCGAGGGGGAGAAGCTGAAGCTTTCTTT	CASSFFPPRGGEAEAFF
TRBV29-1	-	TRBD1	TRBJ1-1	TGCAGCGCCACGGACAGGATGAACACTGAAGCTTTCTTT	CSATDRMNTEAFF
TRBV11-2	-	-	TRBJ2-7	TGTGCCAGCAGCTTAGATCTCGGGATGACGAAGTACTTC	CASSLDLGMTKYF
TRBV28	few	-	TRBJ2-3	TGTGCCAGCAGTCCCATAACCCATTCTAGCACAGATACGCAGTATTTT	CASSPITHSSTDTQYF
TRBV5-5	-	TRBD1	TRBJ1-6	TGTGCCAGCAGCTTGGACGCAGGGGGTAATTCACCCCTCCACTTT	CASSLDAGGNSPLHF
TRBV3-1/TRBV3-2	-	-	TRBJ2-7	TGTGCCAGCAGCCAAACTGGTAGCGCTTTCTACGAGCAGTACTTC	CASSQTGSAFYEQYF
TRBV30	-	-	TRBJ1-1	TGTGCCTGGAGCGGGCAGTGGGACACTGAAGCTTTCTTT	CAWSGQWDTEAFF
TRBV3-1/TRBV3-2	few	-	TRBJ1-4	TGTGCCAGCAGCCGAACCGGGACCTCTGAAAAACTGTTTTTT	CASSRTGTSEKLFF
TRBV6-1	once	-	TRBJ2-7	TGTGCCAGCAGTTTCGAGGGGTACGAGCAGTACTTC	CASSFEGYEQYF
TRBV6-5	-	TRBD1	TRBJ1-1	TGTTCAACCTCAGCTTTGGACAGGATAAACACTGAAGCTTTCTTT	CSTSALDRINTEAFF
TRBV7-9	-	TRBD2	TRBJ2-3	TGTGCCAGCAGCGTTTTAGCGGGGGCGGCGGGAGATACGCAGTATTTT	CASSVLAGAAGDTQYF
TRBV6-5	-	-	TRBJ1-1	TGTGCCAGCAATTCAGAAGTGAACACTGAAGCTTTCTTT	CASNSEVNTEAFF
TRBV19	-	TRBD1	TRBJ1-6	TGTGCCAGTAGAAGGACAGGCTTCCCAAATTCACCCCTCCACTTT	CASRRTGFPNSPLHF
TRBV5-1	-	-	TRBJ1-2	TGCGCCAGCAGCTTGGCCCAGGAAATCTATGGCTACACCTTC	CASSLAQEIYGYTF
TRBV19	-	-	TRBJ1-3	TGTGCCAGCCAGTCCTCTGGAAACACCATATATTTT	CASQSSGNTIYF
TRBV30	-	-	TRBJ2-1	TGTGCCTGGAGTGTAATAGTCAATGAGCAGTTCTTC	CAWSVIVNEQFF